This TCR beta chain was observed in a study of beta chain features in type 1 diabetes (dated by TCRdb to 2016 to 2019). A note on the overall study: Patients and healthy donors did not differ in mean age, gender distribution, total cell number or subset yield. A total of some 100,000,000 sorted cells were examined across all samples, and the number of cells per subset was strongly correlated with RNA yield. The study compared the TCRB repertoires of sorted circulating CD4+ T cell subsets in recently diagnosed type 1 diabetes patients with those in matched healthy donors. Regulatory and stem cell-like memory subsets were isolated from only 8 patients and about 8 healthy donors, whereas naive and central memory subsets came from all 30 or so donors. Study-wide findings and limitations: The naive, central memory and regulatory TCRB repertoires appeared to resemble one another more closely among patients than among healthy donors. At VDJ recombination sites, type 1 diabetes patients had fewer insertions and more deleted nucleotides, which implies abnormalities in thymic rearrangement. A moderate but significant shortening of TCRB CDR3 length was observed in type 1 diabetes patients in all four CD4+ subsets. PCR might favor shorter templates, but patient and control samples were amplified and corrected together, so any skew would affect both groups equally. Because cDNA rather than genomic DNA was sequenced, highly expressing activated cells could have been over-represented, although no difference in activation and CD3 levels was found between groups. HLA sub-analyses involved small numbers of individuals, so any influence of HLA type on TCRB rearrangement remained unresolved.

The High Capacity cDNA Reverse Transcription Kit was used to reverse transcribe all of the isolated RNA, meaning that expressed TCRB transcripts were what got sequenced. Deep immunoSEQ sequencing was applied to naive, central memory and regulatory T cell samples, giving an average of roughly 3.3 million total reads per sample. Sorted cells were lysed in RLT buffer, and RNA was extracted using DNase-treated RNeasy Micro or Mini kits according to cell number. Each cell subset was processed separately to prevent cross-contamination, with patient and healthy donor samples processed together. The immunoSEQ multiplex PCR was used to amplify TCRB sequences from cDNA, yielding 87-bp fragments that span the CDR3 region. The amplicons were sequenced using the Illumina HiSeq platform. In the original analysis: Synthetic template baselines were used to correct PCR bias computationally, reads within Hamming distance 2 were collapsed together, and singletons that could not be merged were discarded. Reads were aligned against IMGT to assign V, D and J genes, CDR3 length and insertions or deletions at six rearrangement sites. Within each subset, clonotype counts were normalized to the number of sorted cells before true diversity and Gini coefficients were calculated with the tcR R package. Repertoire sharing was quantified using the overlap coefficient calculated on TCRB nucleotide sequences. As stored in TCRdb, this immuneACCESS dataset retains in-frame rearrangements with V and J assigned. A fraction of the clones does not appear; measured against another copy, unresolved V genes explain less than half of the discrepancy, and the remainder lacks a known reason. That table furnishes V, J and clone size, whereas the DNA furnished D and trimming. The sample data list roughly 130,000 clones, and 9.2% of these were observed just once. The top ten clones comprise about 0.66% of the sample.

A single peripheral blood draw of roughly 0.11 L on average was collected from each donor into heparinised tubes. A BD FACSAria II was used to sort naive, central memory, regulatory and stem cell-like memory CD4+ T cells with a panel that included CD45RO, CCR7, CD25, CD127, CD95 and CD27. Every sorted population had a purity above 95%. PBMCs were isolated right away by Lymphoprep density gradient centrifugation and were stained directly, without culture. So that batch effects would be minimized, each experiment stained and sorted samples in pairs, pairing one healthy donor with one patient. As for this clone: Its antigen specificity is not known. One base away there is no much larger clone; base qualities are not given.

For CDR1 and CDR2, the germline V gene lists SGHRS and YFSETQ. From the cysteine up to the phenylalanine, the CDR3 has a length of 17 residues. This entry keeps only the CDR3 DNA: 51 bases, framed from base 1. V has 0 bases trimmed and J has 4 bases trimmed; junction bases matching no gene number 6. The sequence links TRBV5-1 to TRBJ2-1, and 11 junctional nucleotides match TRBD2. Sequencing used central memory CD4+ T cells from blood. The TCR comes from a young man in good health. The DNA sequence is given as TGCGCCAGCAGCTTGGAGCCTAGCGGGGGGCCTTACAATGAGCAGTTCTTC. Its protein is CASSLEPSGGPYNEQFF.